This T cell receptor (beta chain) derives from a study of blood T cell repertoires in COVID-19. Profiling relied on immunoSEQ multiplex PCR, and the TCRdb table lists in-frame clones only, not all of them. The table lists some 120,000 clones, 88% of them singletons. This clone was found many times. The sample holds other DNA sequences that translate to the same CDR3. The specimen was peripheral blood. This clonotype originated in a human donor in a cohort sampled during active COVID-19.

CDR3 DNA sequence: TGTGCCAGCAGCCAGGGCAGCCAGCCCCAGCATTTT. Translating gives CASSQGSQPQHF. V usage is TRBV3-1 (or the pseudogene TRBV3-2) and J usage is TRBJ1-5; no definite D call. Trimming removed 3 bases from V and 7 bases from J, with 7 bases in between. CDR1 and CDR2 from the germline V gene are LGHDT and YNNKEL (reference sequence). This CDR3 is built from 12 residues.